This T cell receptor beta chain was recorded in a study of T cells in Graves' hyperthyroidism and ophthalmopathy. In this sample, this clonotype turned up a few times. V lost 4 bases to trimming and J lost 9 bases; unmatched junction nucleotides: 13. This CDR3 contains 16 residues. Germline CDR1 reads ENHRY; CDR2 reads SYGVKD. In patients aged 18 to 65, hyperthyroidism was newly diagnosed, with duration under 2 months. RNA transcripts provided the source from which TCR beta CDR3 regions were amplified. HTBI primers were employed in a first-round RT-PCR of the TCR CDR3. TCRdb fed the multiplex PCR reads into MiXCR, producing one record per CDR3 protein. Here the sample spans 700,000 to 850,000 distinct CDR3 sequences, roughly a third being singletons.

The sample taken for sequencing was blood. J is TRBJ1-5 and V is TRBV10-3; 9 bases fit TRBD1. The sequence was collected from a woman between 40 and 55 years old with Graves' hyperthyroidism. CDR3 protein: CAISGSRDRVQMPQHF. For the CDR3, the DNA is TGTGCCATCAGTGGGAGCCGGGACAGGGTGCAGATGCCCCAGCATTTT.